The 30 T cell receptor beta chains listed next were all sequenced from one sample in a study of blood T cell repertoires in COVID-19. The method was immunoSEQ multiplex PCR; TCRdb's version includes in-frame clones alone and lacks a portion of them. The sample lists more than 400,000 clones, 70% to 90% occurring once. Sequenced input: peripheral blood. Every receptor here comes from a human donor in a cohort sampled during active COVID-19.

This sequence joins TRBV4-1 and TRBJ1-1, with a tentative D call TRBD1 (6 bases). Germline V gene sequence: CDR1 MGHRA, CDR2 YSYEKL. The CDR3 is 15 residues long. V lost 4 bases, J lost 0 bases, and 12 bases lay in between. The CDR3 here is CASSRLQGMNTEAFF. The DNA of the CDR3 is TGCGCCAGCAGCCGGCTACAGGGCATGAACACTGAAGCTTTCTTT.

The V and J genes are TRBV27 and TRBJ2-2; D ambiguous. This CDR3 is built from 14 residues. V was pared by 5 bases and J by 4 bases, with 11 bases between. Germline assignment: CDR1 MNHEY and CDR2 SMNVEV (reference sequence). CDR3 region: CASSSPPGTGELFF. As DNA, the CDR3 is TGTGCCAGCAGTAGCCCCCCGGGCACCGGGGAGCTGTTTTTT.

The J gene is TRBJ2-5, the V gene TRBV19; TRBD1 aligns across 9 bases. With V trimmed by 5 bases and J by 3 bases, 1 base remained unmatched. Per germline, CDR1 LNHDA and CDR2 SQIVND (reference sequence). This CDR3 has 13 amino acids. The CDR3 is CASSWDREETQYF. The CDR3 DNA sequence: TGTGCCAGTAGTTGGGACAGGGAAGAGACCCAGTACTTC.

The genes are TRBV30 and TRBJ2-5, with TRBD2 identical over 8 bases. Germline CDR1 GTSNPN, CDR2 SVGIG (reference sequence). V lost 5 bases to trimming and J lost 5 bases; unmatched junction nucleotides: 4. CDR3 length: 12 amino acids. The CDR3 DNA is TGTGCCTGGGACTCGGGGGGGGAGACCCAGTACTTC. This gives the protein CAWDSGGETQYF.

The chain employs TRBV18 and TRBJ1-1; D not resolved. Germline lookup yields CDR1 KGHSH and CDR2 LQKENI. The CDR3 consists of 14 residues. V lost 5 bases to trimming and J lost 2 bases, with 12 bases between them. CDR3 bases: TGTGCCAGCTCAGTTTCGAACTTTAACACTGAAGCTTTCTTT. Amino acid sequence: CASSVSNFNTEAFF.

The CDR3 DNA follows: TGCGCCAGCAGCTTGGTGGCAGGGAGGAAGAATGAGCAGTTCTTC. Encoded protein: CASSLVAGRKNEQFF. The chain uses TRBV5-1 and TRBJ2-1; TRBD2 is a possible D gene (6 bases). V was pared by 0 bases and J by 7 bases, with 14 bases between. CDR3 size: 15 residues. Germline V lookup: CDR1 SGHRS, CDR2 YFSETQ.

The chain couples TRBV6-5 to TRBJ1-2, with TRBD1 as a possible D gene (6 bases). Trimming stripped 7 bases from V and 8 bases from J, with 20 bases between. The length of the CDR3 is 14 residues. CDR1 and CDR2 (germline): MNHEY, SVGAGI. The CDR3 protein is CASTSGTPVSGYTF. The CDR3, as DNA: TGTGCCAGCACCTCCGGGACACCTGTGTCCGGCTACACCTTC.

The J gene is TRBJ2-1, the V gene TRBV14; 9 bases map to TRBD2. From germline, CDR1 is SGHDN and CDR2 FVKESK. This CDR3 contains 16 residues. The V and J ends lost 3 bases and 6 bases, in that order; junction bases with no gene match: 9. The CDR3 DNA reads as TGTGCCAGCAGCCAGGCTTCTAGCGGGAAGCTCAATGAGCAGTTCTTC. This gives the protein CASSQASSGKLNEQFF.

This chain joins TRBV27 and TRBJ2-1, with no clear D. Germline V lookup: CDR1 MNHEY, CDR2 SMNVEV (reference sequence). The CDR3 is 13 amino acids. Trimming left V 2 bases short and J 8 bases short, with 10 bases between. CDR3 residues: CASSLEATDEQFF. The CDR3 nucleotides are TGTGCCAGCAGTTTAGAGGCTACGGATGAGCAGTTCTTC.

The rearrangement joins TRBV11-2 to TRBJ2-1, with 11 bases fitting TRBD2. CDR3 length: 15 residues. The V segment lost 5 bases and the J segment 6 bases; nucleotides outside the gene matches: 6. Germline V CDR1 and CDR2: SGHAT, FQNNGV. For the CDR3, the DNA is TGTGCCAGCAGCCGACCGGGACTAGCGGCCAATGAGCAGTTCTTC. It yields the protein CASSRPGLAANEQFF.

This rearrangement joins TRBV19 to TRBJ2-7; the D is unclear. CDR3 length: 13 residues. The V end lost 1 base, the J end lost 3 bases, and 7 bases lay between the germline ends. Germline V gene data show CDR1 as LNHDA and CDR2 as SQIVND (reference sequence). CDR3 residues: CASSIGQDYEQYF. DNA of the CDR3: TGTGCCAGTAGTATAGGGCAGGACTACGAGCAGTACTTC. Full variable domain (rest looked up from reference TRBV19 and TRBJ2-7): DGGITQSPKYLFRKEGQNVTLSCEQNLNHDAMYWYRQDPGQGLRLIYYSQIVNDFQKGDIAEGYSVSREKKESFPLTVTSAQKNPTAFYLCASSIGQDYEQYFGPGTRLTVT.

This clone was observed a single time. This chain uses TRBV5-8 with TRBJ2-7; D unresolved. Germline CDR1 SGHTS, CDR2 YDEGEE. This CDR3 spans 11 amino acids. Trimming removed 1 base from V and 7 bases from J, with 6 bases in between. The CDR3 DNA reads TGTGCCAGCAGCTTGTACTCTGAGCAGTACTTC. Its protein is CASSLYSEQYF. The variable domain in full, with the rest retrieved from reference TRBV5-8 and TRBJ2-7, is EAGVTQSPTHLIKTRGQQATLRCSPISGHTSVYWYQQALGLGLQFLLWYDEGEERNRGNFPPRFSGRQFPNYSSELNVNALELEDSALYLCASSLYSEQYFGPGTRLTVT.

This clone was seen once. This chain uses TRBV6-5 with TRBJ2-1; TRBD2 aligns across 7 bases. The length of the CDR3 is 13 residues. V lost 10 bases to trimming and J lost 9 bases; unmatched junction nucleotides: 12. Germline V gene sequence: CDR1 MNHEY, CDR2 SVGAGI. CDR3 in DNA: TGTGCCACCGGGTGGGCGGGAGTGGGTGAGCAGTTCTTC. Its protein is CATGWAGVGEQFF.

The chain combines TRBV20-1 with TRBJ1-2, with D unresolved. The V end lost 3 bases, the J end lost 2 bases, and 13 bases lay between the germline ends. Germline V gene sequence: CDR1 DFQATT, CDR2 SNEGSKA (reference sequence). The CDR3 is 14 amino acids. In DNA, the CDR3 is TGCAGTGCTAGTCCCGAGGAGACGAACTATGGCTACACCTTC. This sequence encodes CSASPEETNYGYTF.

This chain connects TRBV2 to TRBJ2-1; 7 positions agree with TRBD1. The CDR3 spans 14 residues. Germline trimming cut 7 bases from V and 4 bases from J; bases unmatched to any gene: 7. CDR1 and CDR2 (germline): SNHLY, FYNNEI. The CDR3 sequence is CASTFRDSYNEQFF. DNA for the CDR3: TGTGCCAGCACCTTCCGGGACAGTTACAATGAGCAGTTCTTC. Drawing the rest from reference TRBV2 and TRBJ2-1, the complete variable domain is EPEVTQTPSHQVTQMGQEVILRCVPISNHLYFYWYRQILGQKVEFLVSFYNNEISEKSEIFDDQFSVERPDGSNFTLKIRSTKLEDSAMYFCASTFRDSYNEQFFGPGTRLTVL.

Worth noting for this clone: Other DNA variants within this sample encode the same CDR3. The chain has TRBV3-1 (or the pseudogene TRBV3-2) and TRBJ1-5; 8 bases fit TRBD1. V lost 6 bases, J lost 5 bases, and 3 bases stayed unmatched. This CDR3 region has 13 residues. Germline-derived CDR1 and CDR2 are LGHDT and YNNKEL (reference sequence). This CDR3 reads CASSLTGDQPQHF. The CDR3 nucleotides read TGTGCCAGCAGTTTGACAGGGGATCAGCCCCAGCATTTT.

The chain uses TRBV7-2 and TRBJ1-3; 9 nucleotides line up with TRBD1. Trimming at V came to 3 bases and at J to 2 bases, leaving 5 bases not matched to a gene. The CDR3 has 16 amino acids. The germline V gene encodes CDR1 SGHTA and CDR2 FQGNSA. DNA of the CDR3: TGTGCCAGCAGCTTCGGGACAGGGTCCGCTGGAAACACCATATATTTT. As protein: CASSFGTGSAGNTIYF.

The CDR3 coding sequence is TGTGCCAGCAGCAGGAGGGCCAGCGGGATAACTCTGAGGGAGACCCAGTACTTC. Amino acids: CASSRRASGITLRETQYF. The gene calls are TRBV5-6 and TRBJ2-5; TRBD2 matches 7 bases. The V and J ends lost 4 bases and 5 bases, in that order; junction bases with no gene match: 20. This CDR3 spans 18 amino acids. CDR1 is SGHDT, CDR2 YYEEEE, per germline.

This clone was counted once. J is TRBJ1-2 and V is TRBV5-8; 8 positions agree with TRBD1. Trimming removed 0 bases from V and 4 bases from J; junction bases left unmatched: 11. The CDR3 totals 17 residues. CDR1 is SGHTS and CDR2 is YDEGEE in the germline V gene. CDR3 amino acids: CASSLDPDRGEGYGYTF. The DNA of the CDR3 is TGTGCCAGCAGCTTGGACCCCGACAGGGGAGAGGGCTATGGCTACACCTTC.

The genes are TRBV9 and TRBJ2-6; possibly TRBD1 for D (5 bases). Germline V gene data show CDR1 as SGDLS and CDR2 as YYNGEE. V lost 3 bases and J 0 bases, leaving 19 bases between the germline ends. This CDR3 spans 19 amino acids. CDR3 sequence reads: CASSEDTPTPRSGANVLTF. The CDR3 DNA follows: TGTGCCAGCAGCGAGGACACTCCGACCCCTCGCTCTGGGGCCAACGTCCTGACTTTC.

The V and J genes are TRBV19 and TRBJ2-1, with D perhaps matching TRBD1 (5 bases). Germline V lookup: CDR1 LNHDA, CDR2 SQIVND (reference sequence). Trimming cost V 1 base and J 2 bases, with 9 bases left between them. The CDR3 loop spans 15 amino acids. The CDR3 DNA sequence: TGTGCCAGTAGTATAGTAGGGGCCACCTACAATGAGCAGTTCTTC. Translation: CASSIVGATYNEQFF. The variable domain in full, with the rest retrieved from reference TRBV19 and TRBJ2-1, is DGGITQSPKYLFRKEGQNVTLSCEQNLNHDAMYWYRQDPGQGLRLIYYSQIVNDFQKGDIAEGYSVSREKKESFPLTVTSAQKNPTAFYLCASSIVGATYNEQFFGPGTRLTVL.

The chain carries TRBV6-5 and TRBJ1-1, with TRBD1 as a possible D gene (6 bases). V lost 0 bases and J lost 4, with 9 bases in between. CDR1 is MNHEY and CDR2 is SVGAGI in the germline V gene. This CDR3 has 14 residues. CDR3 DNA sequence: TGTGCCAGCAGTTACTCGAAAGGGGGCACTGAAGCTTTCTTT. Amino acids: CASSYSKGGTEAFF.

The chain joins TRBV5-1 to TRBJ2-3, with 7 bases lining up with TRBD2. From germline, CDR1 is SGHRS and CDR2 YFSETQ. Unmatched junction bases numbered 13, after V lost 4 bases and J lost 5 bases. The CDR3 loop spans 16 amino acids. CDR3 region: CASSPERAGAVDTQYF. DNA of the CDR3: TGCGCCAGCAGCCCGGAGAGGGCGGGAGCGGTAGATACGCAGTATTTT.

The CDR3 DNA reads as TGTGCCAGCAGCCGGGACAGGGCCGGCGAGACCCAGTACTTC. This codes for CASSRDRAGETQYF. The rearrangement joins TRBV6-5 to TRBJ2-5; 9 bases match TRBD1. J gave up 5 bases and V 6 bases, and 7 bases lay outside the gene matches. Germline loops: CDR1 MNHEY, CDR2 SVGAGI. The CDR3 is 14 amino acids.

A single count supports this clone. The chain is built from TRBV10-1 and TRBJ2-5, with 11 nucleotides matching TRBD2. There are 16 residues in the CDR3. The germline V gene encodes CDR1 WNHNN and CDR2 SYGVQD (reference sequence). After removal of 0 bases from V and 4 bases from J, the junction contained 4 bases not matched to a gene. The CDR3 nucleotides read TGCGCCAGCAGTGAGTCGGTAGCGGGGGGGCCAGAGACCCAGTACTTC. This encodes CASSESVAGGPETQYF.

The rearrangement uses TRBV2 and TRBJ2-1, with D perhaps matching TRBD2 (6 bases). Germline V gives CDR1 SNHLY, CDR2 FYNNEI. Trimming removed 11 bases at V and 2 bases at J, with 13 bases between. CDR3 length equals 13 residues. The CDR3 DNA reads as TGTGCCGCCGGGACTGATGCCTACAATGAGCAGTTCTTC. Encoded protein: CAAGTDAYNEQFF. Variable domain in full (rest from reference TRBV2 and TRBJ2-1): EPEVTQTPSHQVTQMGQEVILRCVPISNHLYFYWYRQILGQKVEFLVSFYNNEISEKSEIFDDQFSVERPDGSNFTLKIRSTKLEDSAMYFCAAGTDAYNEQFFGPGTRLTVL.

Comments on this clone: Germline and junction disagree at one end, which may indicate a read error. In DNA, the CDR3 is TGTGCCAGTAGTACCCAACTAAACATTGAAGCTTTCTTT. Its protein product is CASSTQLNIEAFF. The V call is TRBV19, the J call TRBJ1-1; D remains unclear. The CDR3 has 13 amino acids. The germline gives CDR1 LNHDA, CDR2 SQIVND (reference sequence).

The V gene is TRBV6-6, the J gene TRBJ1-1, with 8 bases that match TRBD1. CDR1 MNHNY and CDR2 SVGAGI come from the germline V gene (reference sequence). The CDR3 extends over 15 amino acids. The trim removed 6 bases at V and 1 base at J, leaving 7 bases unmatched. CDR3 bases: TGTGCCAGCAGCCCTCCAGACAGGGGGAACACTGAAGCTTTCTTT. Residues: CASSPPDRGNTEAFF.

The chain links TRBV15 to TRBJ1-2, with D possibly matching TRBD1 (5 bases). The CDR3 is made up of 15 amino acids. V was pared by 3 bases and J by 7 bases, with 18 bases between. CDR1 is LNHNV, CDR2 YYDKDF, per germline (reference sequence). Here the CDR3 DNA reads TGTGCCACCAGCAGCGGCGGGGGAGGGTTGGGTGGCTACACCTTC. Translated, it gives CATSSGGGGLGGYTF.

This clone appeared a single time. The chain has TRBV5-5 and TRBJ2-7; D possibly corresponds to TRBD1 (5 bases). V lost 4 bases, J lost 1 base, and 18 bases lay in between. The CDR3 covers 16 residues. CDR1 and CDR2 from the germline V gene are SGHKS and YYEKEE (reference sequence). In nucleotides, the CDR3 is TGTGCCAGCAGCCTCCTCCCGACAGCGACATCCTACGAGCAGTACTTC. This gives the protein CASSLLPTATSYEQYF.